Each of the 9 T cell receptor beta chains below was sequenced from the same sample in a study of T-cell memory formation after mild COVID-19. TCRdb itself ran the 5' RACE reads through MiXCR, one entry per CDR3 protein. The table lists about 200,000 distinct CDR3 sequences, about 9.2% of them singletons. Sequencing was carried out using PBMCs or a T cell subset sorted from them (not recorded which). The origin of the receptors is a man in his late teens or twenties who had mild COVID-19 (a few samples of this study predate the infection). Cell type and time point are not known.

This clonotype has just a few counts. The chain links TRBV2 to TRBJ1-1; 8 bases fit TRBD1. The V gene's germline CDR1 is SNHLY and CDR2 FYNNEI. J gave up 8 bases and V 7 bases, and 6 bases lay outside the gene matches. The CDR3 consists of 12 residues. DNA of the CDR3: TGTGCCAGCAATAGACAGGGGTACGAAGCTTTCTTT. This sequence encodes CASNRQGYEAFF.

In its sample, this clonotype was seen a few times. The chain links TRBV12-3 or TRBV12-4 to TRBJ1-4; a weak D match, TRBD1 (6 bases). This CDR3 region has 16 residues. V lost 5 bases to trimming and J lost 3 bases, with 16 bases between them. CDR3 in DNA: TGTGCCAGCAGTCCGCGAACAGGGCCGGCTAATGAAAAACTGTTTTTT. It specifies CASSPRTGPANEKLFF.

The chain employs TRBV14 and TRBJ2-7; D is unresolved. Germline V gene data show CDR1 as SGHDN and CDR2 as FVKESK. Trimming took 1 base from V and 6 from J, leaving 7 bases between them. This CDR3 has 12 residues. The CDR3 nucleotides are TGTGCCAGCAGCCAAGTGAGGCGCGAGCAGTACTTC. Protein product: CASSQVRREQYF.

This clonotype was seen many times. The CDR3 is CSAPNLGSGYNEQFF. The DNA for the CDR3 is TGCAGTGCCCCGAACCTGGGGTCGGGCTACAATGAGCAGTTCTTC. The V call is TRBV20-1, the J call TRBJ2-1; D is undetermined. The CDR3 has 15 residues. In germline, CDR1 is DFQATT, CDR2 SNEGSKA (reference sequence). Trimming pared 6 bases from V and 3 bases from J, leaving 18 bases between.

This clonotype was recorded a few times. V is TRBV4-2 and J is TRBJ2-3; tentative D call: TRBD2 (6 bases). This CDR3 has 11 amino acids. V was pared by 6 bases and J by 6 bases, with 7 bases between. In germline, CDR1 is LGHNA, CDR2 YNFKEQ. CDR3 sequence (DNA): TGTGCCAGCAGGACTAGGGATACGCAGTATTTT. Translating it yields CASRTRDTQYF.

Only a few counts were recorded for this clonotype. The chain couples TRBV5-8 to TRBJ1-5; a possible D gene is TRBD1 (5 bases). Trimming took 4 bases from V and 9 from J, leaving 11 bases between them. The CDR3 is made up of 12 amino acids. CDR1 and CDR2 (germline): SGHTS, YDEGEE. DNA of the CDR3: TGTGCCAGCAGCCCTGGGGGTCGGCCCCAGCATTTT. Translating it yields CASSPGGRPQHF.

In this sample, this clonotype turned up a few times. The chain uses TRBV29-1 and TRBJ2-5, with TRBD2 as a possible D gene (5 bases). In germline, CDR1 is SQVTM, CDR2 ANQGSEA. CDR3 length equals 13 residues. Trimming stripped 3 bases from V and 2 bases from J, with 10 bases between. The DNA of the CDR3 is TGCAGCGTTGACGGGGTTCCTCAAGAGACCCAGTACTTC. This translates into CSVDGVPQETQYF.

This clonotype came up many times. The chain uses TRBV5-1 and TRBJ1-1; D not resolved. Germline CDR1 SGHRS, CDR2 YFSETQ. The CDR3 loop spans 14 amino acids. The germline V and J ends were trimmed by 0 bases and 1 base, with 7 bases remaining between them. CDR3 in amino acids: CASSLDFPNTEAFF. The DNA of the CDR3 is TGCGCCAGCAGCTTGGACTTCCCGAACACTGAAGCTTTCTTT. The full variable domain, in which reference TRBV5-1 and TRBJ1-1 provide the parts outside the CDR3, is KAGVTQTPRYLIKTRGQQVTLSCSPISGHRSVSWYQQTPGQGLQFLFEYFSETQRNKGNFPGRFSGRQFSNSRSEMNVSTLELGDSALYLCASSLDFPNTEAFFGQGTRLTVV.

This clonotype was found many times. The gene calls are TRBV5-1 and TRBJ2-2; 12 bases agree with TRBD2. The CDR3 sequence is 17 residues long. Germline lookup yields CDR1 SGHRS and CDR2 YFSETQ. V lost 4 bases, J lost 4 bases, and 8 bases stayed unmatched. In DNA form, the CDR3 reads TGCGCCAGCAGCCTAAAGGCGACTAGCGGGGGCACCGGGGAGCTGTTTTTT. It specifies CASSLKATSGGTGELFF.